This T cell receptor beta chain was sequenced in a study of T cell repertoires in ileal Crohn's disease. CDR1 and CDR2 (germline): SGHAT, FQNNGV. This CDR3 comprises 14 residues. V was clipped by 5 bases and J by 6 bases; unmatched bases: 2. Time point: neoterminal ileum biopsy at postoperative endoscopy, about 6 months after surgery. The table came from immunoSEQ multiplex PCR; TCRdb's copy has only in-frame clones and leaves some out. The sample includes about 60,000 clones, roughly 91% of them seen just once. This TCR derives from an adult with Crohn's disease. Material: ileal tissue. The rearrangement joins TRBV11-2 to TRBJ1-6, with 9 bases identical to TRBD1. Here the CDR3 DNA reads TGTGCCAGCAGCCGGGACAGGGTTAATTCACCCCTCCACTTT. Its protein is CASSRDRVNSPLHF.